This passage covers 27 T cell receptor beta chains from one sample sequenced in a study of cytomegalovirus exposure and HLA in healthy donors. The PCR ran on 60 Vbeta and 13 Jbeta primers. The data were produced by immunoSEQ multiplex PCR, yet TCRdb's version contains in-frame clones alone and is incomplete. The sample includes some 190,000 clones, 70% to 90% of them seen just once. The specimen sequenced was PBMCs. These receptors were obtained from a woman aged 30 to 39 in good health and CMV-seronegative.

This chain joins TRBV6-1 and TRBJ2-3; D is perhaps TRBD2 (5 bases). The V gene lost 4 bases and the J gene lost 4 bases, with 12 bases spanning the gap. The CDR3 is 14 amino acids. CDR1 and CDR2 (germline): MNHNS, SASEGT. CDR3 in DNA: TGTGCCAGCAGTGTGGACTGGGCGCCAGATACGCAGTATTTT. Translation: CASSVDWAPDTQYF.

The chain has TRBV19 and TRBJ1-1; D is unclear. Germline V gene sequence: CDR1 LNHDA, CDR2 SQIVND (reference sequence). The CDR3 has 13 amino acids. V gave up 4 bases and J gave up 2 bases, with 8 bases separating them. The CDR3 is CASSTPGNTEAFF. CDR3 DNA sequence: TGTGCCAGTAGTACCCCAGGAAACACTGAAGCTTTCTTT.

In DNA, the CDR3 is TGTGCCAGCAGTCAAGGCGGGGCCTACGAGCAGTACTTC. This codes for CASSQGGAYEQYF. The V gene is TRBV2, the J gene TRBJ2-7; weak D call: TRBD2 (6 bases). CDR3 length equals 13 residues. V was shortened by 5 bases and J by 2 bases, with 10 bases between the two germline ends. CDR1 and CDR2 from the germline V gene are SNHLY and FYNNEI.

The chain has TRBV5-1 and TRBJ2-7, with TRBD1 matching over 7 bases. Per the germline V gene, CDR1 is SGHRS and CDR2 is YFSETQ. Losses at the gene ends were 4 bases for V and 5 bases for J; bases not matched to a gene: 12. This CDR3 has 15 amino acids. Written as DNA, the CDR3 is TGCGCCAGCAGCCTCACAGGGGATGCCGGCCACGAGCAGTACTTC. Its translation is CASSLTGDAGHEQYF.

The chain joins TRBV9 to TRBJ2-5; 7 positions match TRBD2. The junction had 7 bases not matched to a gene; V was cut back by 3 bases and J by 2 bases. The CDR3 is made up of 15 amino acids. Germline loops: CDR1 SGDLS, CDR2 YYNGEE. CDR3 bases: TGTGCCAGCAGCGGAGGCATGGGGGGGCAAGAGACCCAGTACTTC. Translated: CASSGGMGGQETQYF.

The J gene is TRBJ1-4, the V gene TRBV28, with TRBD1 matching over 8 bases. The length of the CDR3 is 14 residues. Per the germline V gene, CDR1 is MDHEN and CDR2 is SYDVKM. The J segment lost 2 bases and the V segment lost 5 bases, leaving 1 base of the junction unmatched. The CDR3 protein is CASSRQGTNEKLFF. The DNA of the CDR3 is TGTGCCAGCAGTCGACAGGGGACTAATGAAAAACTGTTTTTT.

The chain has TRBV19 and TRBJ2-3; TRBD2 agrees at 8 bases. The CDR3 totals 15 residues. Germline CDR1 reads LNHDA; CDR2 reads SQIVND (reference sequence). The ends lost 3 bases at V and 4 bases at J; junction bases unmatched: 6. DNA for the CDR3: TGTGCCAGTAGTATCTGGGTAGCGGGGTCAGATACGCAGTATTTT. Encoded protein: CASSIWVAGSDTQYF. Looking up the rest from reference TRBV19 and TRBJ2-3 gives the full variable domain: DGGITQSPKYLFRKEGQNVTLSCEQNLNHDAMYWYRQDPGQGLRLIYYSQIVNDFQKGDIAEGYSVSREKKESFPLTVTSAQKNPTAFYLCASSIWVAGSDTQYFGPGTRLTVL.

CDR3 residues: CASSLAHPGTAITNYGYTF. The CDR3 coding sequence is TGTGCCAGCAGTTTAGCACACCCCGGGACAGCGATCACTAACTATGGCTACACCTTC. V usage is TRBV28 and J usage is TRBJ1-2, with 7 positions matching TRBD1. The CDR3 runs to 19 residues. V was clipped by 2 bases and J by 0 bases; unmatched bases: 15. CDR1 MDHEN and CDR2 SYDVKM come from the germline V gene.

In the case of this clone: Germline is not matched at one junction end, which may reflect a read error. This sample also contains other DNA sequences that code for the same CDR3. The chain employs TRBV9 and TRBJ2-7, with TRBD1 identical over 7 bases. Germline V gives CDR1 SGDLS, CDR2 YYNGEE. This CDR3 spans 14 amino acids. CDR3 protein: CASSVEGQTYEQYF. CDR3 DNA sequence: TGTGCTAGCAGCGTAGAGGGACAGACCTACGAGCAGTACTTC.

The rearrangement joins TRBV5-1 to TRBJ2-2; 9 bases agree with TRBD1. The junction had 22 bases not matched to a gene; V was cut back by 0 bases and J by 4 bases. This CDR3 is built from 22 residues. The germline V gene encodes CDR1 SGHRS and CDR2 YFSETQ. The CDR3 DNA reads as TGCGCCAGCAGCTTGGCCGGCTTTAGGGGGACAGGGAATCTACCCACCACCGGGGAGCTGTTTTTT. Protein: CASSLAGFRGTGNLPTTGELFF.

J is TRBJ1-2 and V is TRBV7-2, with D uncertain. The CDR3 sequence is 13 residues long. The V gene's germline CDR1 is SGHTA and CDR2 FQGNSA. Trimming removed 5 bases from V and 3 bases from J, with 10 bases in between. The CDR3 here is CASSPGPYYGYTF. CDR3 DNA: TGTGCCAGCAGCCCTGGGCCCTACTATGGCTACACCTTC.

The V call is TRBV29-1, the J call TRBJ2-1, with D maybe TRBD2 (5 bases). Germline-derived CDR1 and CDR2 are SQVTM and ANQGSEA. This CDR3 is 14 amino acids long. The V end was cut by 6 bases, the J end by 4 bases, with 16 bases between. The CDR3 here is CSVRTDFLYNEQFF. The CDR3 nucleotides read TGCAGCGTGAGAACGGACTTCCTTTACAATGAGCAGTTCTTC.

The V and J genes are TRBV6-1 and TRBJ1-2, with 9 bases matching TRBD1. The trim removed 7 bases at V and 3 bases at J, leaving 6 bases unmatched. Germline values: CDR1 MNHNS, CDR2 SASEGT. This CDR3 has 14 residues. The CDR3 region has the DNA TGTGCCAGCAACAGGGGGCGAGCGGACTATGGCTACACCTTC. It specifies CASNRGRADYGYTF.

To note about this clone: This sample includes further DNA sequences coding for the same CDR3. The rearrangement links TRBV11-2 to TRBJ2-5, with 11 bases identical to TRBD2. CDR1 SGHAT and CDR2 FQNNGV come from the germline V gene. V lost 4 bases, J lost 4 bases, and 14 bases stayed unmatched. The CDR3 runs to 18 residues. DNA for the CDR3: TGTGCCAGCAGCTCATTTCTAGTAGCGGGGGGGGTCGGAGAGACCCAGTACTTC. Protein sequence: CASSSFLVAGGVGETQYF.

The CDR3 nucleotides read TGTGCCAGCAGCTTGACAAATTACTACGAGCAGTACTTC. This sequence encodes CASSLTNYYEQYF. The J gene is TRBJ2-7, the V gene TRBV7-8; unclear D gene. Deletions cut 3 bases from V and 3 bases from J, with 9 bases between. Germline assignment: CDR1 SGHVS and CDR2 FQNEAQ. The CDR3 is 13 amino acids.

The count of this clone is one. The junction departs from the called germline gene at one end, perhaps through a read error. The rearrangement uses TRBV7-7 and TRBJ2-2; a weak D match, TRBD2 (5 bases). This CDR3 has 14 residues. Germline V gene sequence: CDR1 SSHAT, CDR2 FNYEAQ (reference sequence). DNA of the CDR3: TGTGCTAGCAGCCCCCTAGTAGCGACCGGGGAGCTGTTTTTT. Protein sequence: CASSPLVATGELFF.

The CDR3 nucleotides read TGTGCCAGCAGCTTAACCGGGACTAGCGGCGAGACCCAGTACTTC. This codes for CASSLTGTSGETQYF. The chain couples TRBV7-3 to TRBJ2-5; 11 bases agree with TRBD2. Germline V gene sequence: CDR1 SGHTA, CDR2 FQGTGA. The length of the CDR3 is 15 residues. V lost 0 bases, J lost 5 bases, and 2 bases stayed unmatched.

This chain joins TRBV19 and TRBJ2-3, with 9 bases that match TRBD2. Germline CDR1 LNHDA, CDR2 SQIVND (reference sequence). Losses at the gene ends were 2 bases for V and 2 bases for J; bases not matched to a gene: 8. The CDR3 contains 17 residues. The CDR3 protein is CASSIFPTSGITDTQYF. In DNA form, the CDR3 reads TGTGCCAGTAGTATATTCCCGACTAGCGGAATCACAGATACGCAGTATTTT.

The chain has TRBV10-3 and TRBJ1-1, with D uncertain. From germline, CDR1 is ENHRY and CDR2 SYGVKD. This CDR3 has 14 residues. V lost 6 bases to trimming and J lost 3 bases, with 14 bases between them. The CDR3 region is CAISDGEEYTEAFF. The CDR3 DNA reads TGTGCCATCAGCGACGGGGAGGAGTACACTGAAGCTTTCTTT.

This chain connects TRBV28 to TRBJ1-6; D gene uncertain. Germline V gives CDR1 MDHEN, CDR2 SYDVKM. V lost 7 bases and J lost 10, with 14 bases in between. CDR3 length: 13 residues. CDR3 sequence: CASTSGLGSPLHF. In nucleotides, the CDR3 is TGTGCCAGCACCTCCGGACTGGGATCACCCCTCCACTTT.

Here the CDR3 reads CASSKQGRYAPQHF. Here the CDR3 DNA reads TGTGCCAGTAGTAAGCAGGGAAGGTATGCGCCCCAGCATTTT. The V and J genes are TRBV19 and TRBJ1-5; possible D gene TRBD1, 5 bases. Trimming shortened V by 4 bases and J by 9 bases, and 16 bases separated the two germline ends. This CDR3 spans 14 amino acids. The germline V gene encodes CDR1 LNHDA and CDR2 SQIVND (reference sequence). Together with reference TRBV19 and TRBJ1-5, the CDR3 gives the full variable domain: DGGITQSPKYLFRKEGQNVTLSCEQNLNHDAMYWYRQDPGQGLRLIYYSQIVNDFQKGDIAEGYSVSREKKESFPLTVTSAQKNPTAFYLCASSKQGRYAPQHFGDGTRLSIL.

With regard to this clone: At the DNA level, this CDR3 is encoded by other sequences in the same sample as well. V is TRBV5-1 and J is TRBJ2-5, with no clear D. Trimming left V 0 bases short and J 2 bases short, with 5 bases between. CDR1 is SGHRS and CDR2 is YFSETQ in the germline V gene. This CDR3 is 13 amino acids long. This CDR3 reads CASSLGLQETQYF. CDR3 coding DNA: TGCGCCAGCAGCTTGGGTCTACAAGAGACCCAGTACTTC. The variable domain in full, completed from reference TRBV5-1 and TRBJ2-5, reads KAGVTQTPRYLIKTRGQQVTLSCSPISGHRSVSWYQQTPGQGLQFLFEYFSETQRNKGNFPGRFSGRQFSNSRSEMNVSTLELGDSALYLCASSLGLQETQYFGPGTRLLVL.

The chain joins TRBV9 to TRBJ2-3; D remains ambiguous. Germline CDR1 reads SGDLS; CDR2 reads YYNGEE. The CDR3 sequence is 14 residues long. V lost 0 bases, J lost 3 bases, and 8 bases lay in between. The CDR3 nucleotides are TGTGCCAGCAGCGTAGAACTAAATACAGATACGCAGTATTTT. It translates to CASSVELNTDTQYF.

The chain employs TRBV7-2 and TRBJ2-2; 8 bases are a match to TRBD2. J gave up 4 bases and V 1 base, and 11 bases lay outside the gene matches. This CDR3 has 18 residues. CDR1 is SGHTA, CDR2 FQGNSA, per germline. CDR3 coding DNA: TGTGCCAGCAGCTTAGTATTAGCGCGGACTAGCTTCACCGGGGAGCTGTTTTTT. It translates to CASSLVLARTSFTGELFF.

The V and J genes are TRBV27 and TRBJ2-1, with D perhaps TRBD1 (6 bases). CDR1 and CDR2 from the germline V gene are MNHEY and SMNVEV (reference sequence). This CDR3 has 14 amino acids. The V and J ends lost 6 bases and 8 bases respectively, with 17 bases between them. CDR3 in amino acids: CASSYTGSGDEQFF. The CDR3 DNA is TGTGCCAGCAGCTACACAGGGAGTGGAGATGAGCAGTTCTTC.

The chain combines TRBV7-2 with TRBJ2-7; D not resolved. The CDR3 contains 14 residues. V was trimmed by 5 bases and J by 1 base, leaving 12 bases between them. Germline assignment: CDR1 SGHTA and CDR2 FQGNSA. In nucleotides, the CDR3 is TGTGCCAGCAGCCCTCAGTCCCAGTCCTACGAGCAGTACTTC. It is translated as CASSPQSQSYEQYF.

The chain employs TRBV13 and TRBJ1-2; D perhaps matches TRBD1 (5 bases). The germline V and J ends were trimmed by 6 bases and 0 bases, with 23 bases remaining between them. The CDR3 is 18 residues long. Germline V gene sequence: CDR1 PRHDT, CDR2 FYEKMQ (reference sequence). The DNA of the CDR3 is TGTGCCAGCAGACCCGCAAAATTACCAGGGCCTACTAACTATGGCTACACCTTC. Amino acid sequence: CASRPAKLPGPTNYGYTF.